This is a list of T cell receptor beta chains from one sample in a study of T cell responses to AZD1222 COVID-19 vaccine. Sequencing used immunoSEQ multiplex PCR; TCRdb keeps in-frame clones, though not all of them. The sample has about 97,000 clones; about 88% are singletons. The sequences come from peripheral blood, collected on day 0 of AZD1222 vaccination. The receptors originated from an adult in good health. The CDR3 runs from the conserved cysteine through the conserved F or W. The D gene is left open where the match is weak. Clone size is given for some rows only: seen once, a few or many times, or a class if the clone is expanded.

J gene: TRBJ1-1
V gene: TRBV20-1
D gene: .
clone size: once
CDR3 protein: CSASGGDRWNTEAFF
CDR3 DNA: TGCAGTGCTAGTGGGGGGGACCGGTGGAACACTGAAGCTTTCTTT

J gene: TRBJ1-5
V gene: TRBV27
D gene: TRBD1
clone size: many
CDR3 protein: CASSPWTGTNNQPQHF
CDR3 DNA: TGTGCCAGCAGTCCCTGGACAGGGACAAACAATCAGCCCCAGCATTTT

J gene: TRBJ1-3
V gene: TRBV6-5
D gene: .
clone size: .
CDR3 protein: CASSRHQSGNTIYF
CDR3 DNA: TGTGCCAGCAGCCGCCATCAATCTGGAAACACCATATATTTT

J gene: TRBJ1-1
V gene: TRBV28
D gene: .
clone size: .
CDR3 protein: CASSSSNTEAFF
CDR3 DNA: TGTGCCAGCAGTTCCAGCAACACTGAAGCTTTCTTT

J gene: TRBJ1-1
V gene: TRBV5-1
D gene: TRBD1
clone size: few
CDR3 protein: CASSPRQGGTEAFF
CDR3 DNA: TGCGCCAGCAGCCCAAGACAGGGTGGCACTGAAGCTTTCTTT

J gene: TRBJ1-1
V gene: TRBV6-5
D gene: TRBD1
clone size: .
CDR3 protein: CASVQGGSNTEAFF
CDR3 DNA: TGTGCCAGCGTACAGGGGGGTAGTAACACTGAAGCTTTCTTT

J gene: TRBJ1-2
V gene: TRBV9
D gene: .
clone size: once
CDR3 protein: CASSSSGGYTF
CDR3 DNA: TGTGCCAGCAGCTCCTCTGGGGGCTACACCTTC

J gene: TRBJ2-1
V gene: TRBV7-6
D gene: .
clone size: .
CDR3 protein: CASSPTPLSYNEQFF
CDR3 DNA: TGTGCCAGCAGCCCCACCCCTCTCTCCTACAATGAGCAGTTCTTC

J gene: TRBJ1-6
V gene: TRBV9
D gene: .
clone size: once
CDR3 protein: CASSPRPSSYNSPLHF
CDR3 DNA: TGTGCCAGCAGCCCCCGCCCAAGCTCCTATAATTCACCCCTCCACTTT

J gene: TRBJ1-2
V gene: TRBV9
D gene: TRBD1
clone size: .
CDR3 protein: CASSRTGANYGYTF
CDR3 DNA: TGTGCCAGCAGCCGGACAGGGGCTAACTATGGCTACACCTTC

J gene: TRBJ2-7
V gene: TRBV7-9
D gene: .
clone size: .
CDR3 protein: CASSLGGPYEQYF
CDR3 DNA: TGTGCCAGCAGCTTAGGGGGACCCTACGAGCAGTACTTC

J gene: TRBJ1-1
V gene: TRBV7-2
D gene: .
clone size: .
CDR3 protein: CASSQSGVGTEAFF
CDR3 DNA: TGTGCCAGCAGCCAGTCAGGGGTAGGGACTGAAGCTTTCTTT

J gene: TRBJ2-5
V gene: TRBV5-1
D gene: .
clone size: .
CDR3 protein: CASSLGGQETQYF
CDR3 DNA: TGCGCCAGCAGCTTGGGAGGGCAAGAGACCCAGTACTTC

J gene: TRBJ1-6
V gene: TRBV7-9
D gene: TRBD1
clone size: .
CDR3 protein: CASSKGDRAYSPLHF
CDR3 DNA: TGTGCCAGCAGCAAAGGGGACAGAGCGTATTCACCCCTCCACTTT

J gene: TRBJ1-1
V gene: TRBV6-5
D gene: .
clone size: .
CDR3 protein: CASSYGAATEAFF
CDR3 DNA: TGTGCCAGCAGTTACGGGGCAGCCACTGAAGCTTTCTTT

J gene: TRBJ2-2
V gene: TRBV24-1
D gene: TRBD2
clone size: .
CDR3 protein: CAAQGTSMGGELFF
CDR3 DNA: TGTGCCGCACAAGGGACTAGCATGGGCGGGGAGCTGTTTTTT

J gene: TRBJ1-1
V gene: TRBV10-3
D gene: .
clone size: .
CDR3 protein: CAISEGGHNTEAFF
CDR3 DNA: TGTGCCATCAGTGAGGGGGGTCATAACACTGAAGCTTTCTTT

J gene: TRBJ1-4
V gene: TRBV9
D gene: TRBD1
clone size: .
CDR3 protein: CASSARQGTNEKLFF
CDR3 DNA: TGTGCCAGCAGCGCCAGACAGGGAACTAATGAAAAACTGTTTTTT

J gene: TRBJ2-2
V gene: TRBV5-1
D gene: .
clone size: .
CDR3 protein: CASSLTGRTGELFF
CDR3 DNA: TGCGCCAGCAGCTTGACGGGGAGGACCGGGGAGCTGTTTTTT

J gene: TRBJ2-7
V gene: TRBV29-1
D gene: TRBD2
clone size: few
CDR3 protein: CSVVSGGYEQYF
CDR3 DNA: TGCAGCGTTGTATCGGGGGGCTACGAGCAGTACTTC

J gene: TRBJ1-5
V gene: TRBV23-1
D gene: .
clone size: .
CDR3 protein: CASRKDSSIGNQPQHF
CDR3 DNA: TGCGCCAGCAGAAAGGACAGTTCGATTGGCAATCAGCCCCAGCATTTT

J gene: TRBJ1-1
V gene: TRBV3-1/TRBV3-2
D gene: TRBD1
clone size: .
CDR3 protein: CASSQDRRGQVNTEAFF
CDR3 DNA: TGTGCCAGCAGCCAAGATCGAAGGGGGCAGGTGAACACTGAAGCTTTCTTT

J gene: TRBJ2-2
V gene: TRBV6-5
D gene: TRBD2
clone size: .
CDR3 protein: CASSHSGGADGELFF
CDR3 DNA: TGTGCCAGCAGCCATAGCGGGGGGGCGGACGGGGAGCTGTTTTTT

J gene: TRBJ2-5
V gene: TRBV19
D gene: .
clone size: .
CDR3 protein: CASPSGGSQETQYF
CDR3 DNA: TGTGCCAGTCCCTCGGGTGGGAGCCAAGAGACCCAGTACTTC

J gene: TRBJ2-7
V gene: TRBV5-1
D gene: TRBD1
clone size: once
CDR3 protein: CASSTGQVPTEQYF
CDR3 DNA: TGCGCCAGCAGCACTGGACAGGTACCTACAGAGCAGTACTTC

J gene: TRBJ2-1
V gene: TRBV5-1
D gene: .
clone size: .
CDR3 protein: CASSFIFHSGVMGQFF
CDR3 DNA: TGCGCCAGCAGCTTTATATTTCATAGTGGGGTTATGGGGCAGTTCTTC

J gene: TRBJ1-1
V gene: TRBV7-9
D gene: TRBD1
clone size: .
CDR3 protein: CASGQANTEAFF
CDR3 DNA: TGTGCCAGCGGACAGGCGAACACTGAAGCTTTCTTT

J gene: TRBJ1-6
V gene: TRBV2
D gene: .
clone size: .
CDR3 protein: CASMEGSAPLHF
CDR3 DNA: TGTGCCAGCATGGAGGGCTCGGCACCCCTCCACTTT

J gene: TRBJ1-5
V gene: TRBV5-1
D gene: TRBD1
clone size: .
CDR3 protein: CASSPGQVGQPQHF
CDR3 DNA: TGCGCCAGCAGCCCGGGACAGGTCGGGCAGCCCCAGCATTTT

J gene: TRBJ1-1
V gene: TRBV15
D gene: .
clone size: once
CDR3 protein: CATSSYRTTNTEAFF
CDR3 DNA: TGTGCCACCAGCAGCTACAGGACAACGAACACTGAAGCTTTCTTT

J gene: TRBJ1-5
V gene: TRBV6-1
D gene: .
clone size: medium-sized
CDR3 protein: CASSEYDITSNQPQHF
CDR3 DNA: TGTGCCAGCAGTGAATATGACATCACTAGCAATCAGCCCCAGCATTTT

J gene: TRBJ1-5
V gene: TRBV4-3
D gene: .
clone size: .
CDR3 protein: CASSQDRGRRPQHF
CDR3 DNA: TGCGCCAGCAGCCAAGATAGGGGGAGACGGCCCCAGCATTTT

J gene: TRBJ2-2
V gene: TRBV6-5
D gene: .
clone size: .
CDR3 protein: CASSDRAAGPGELFF
CDR3 DNA: TGTGCCAGCTCCGACCGGGCGGCTGGCCCCGGGGAGCTGTTTTTT

J gene: TRBJ2-1
V gene: TRBV7-3
D gene: TRBD1
clone size: .
CDR3 protein: CASSLWGTGNEQFF
CDR3 DNA: TGTGCCAGCAGCTTATGGGGGACAGGGAATGAGCAGTTCTTC

J gene: TRBJ2-1
V gene: TRBV11-3
D gene: TRBD2
clone size: few
CDR3 protein: CASSPGTNYNEQFF
CDR3 DNA: TGTGCCAGCAGCCCGGGGACTAACTACAATGAGCAGTTCTTC

J gene: TRBJ1-4
V gene: TRBV3-1/TRBV3-2
D gene: .
clone size: .
CDR3 protein: CASSLSLTNEKLFF
CDR3 DNA: TGTGCCAGCAGTCTCAGTTTAACTAATGAAAAACTGTTTTTT

J gene: TRBJ2-7
V gene: TRBV28
D gene: TRBD1
clone size: .
CDR3 protein: CASSLPGQADYEQYF
CDR3 DNA: TGTGCCAGCAGCCTCCCGGGACAGGCAGACTACGAGCAGTACTTC

J gene: TRBJ1-6
V gene: TRBV6-4
D gene: .
clone size: .
CDR3 protein: CASSEGEASPLHF
CDR3 DNA: TGTGCCAGCAGTGAAGGGGAGGCATCACCCCTCCACTTT

J gene: TRBJ2-6
V gene: TRBV9
D gene: .
clone size: .
CDR3 protein: CASSVGFSGANVLTF
CDR3 DNA: TGTGCCAGCAGCGTAGGCTTCTCTGGGGCCAACGTCCTGACTTTC

J gene: TRBJ2-1
V gene: TRBV7-6
D gene: .
clone size: .
CDR3 protein: CASRLRGGGYNEQFF
CDR3 DNA: TGTGCCAGCAGGCTTCGAGGGGGGGGCTACAATGAGCAGTTCTTC

J gene: TRBJ1-4
V gene: TRBV7-2
D gene: .
clone size: .
CDR3 protein: CASSLGGSNEKLFF
CDR3 DNA: TGTGCCAGCAGCTTAGGGGGGTCCAATGAAAAACTGTTTTTT

J gene: TRBJ2-5
V gene: TRBV5-4
D gene: TRBD2
clone size: .
CDR3 protein: CASSSPASGEETQYF
CDR3 DNA: TGTGCCAGCAGCTCCCCCGCTAGCGGGGAAGAGACCCAGTACTTC

J gene: TRBJ1-5
V gene: TRBV19
D gene: .
clone size: .
CDR3 protein: CASSIGGSNQPQHF
CDR3 DNA: TGTGCCAGTAGTATAGGCGGCAGCAATCAGCCCCAGCATTTT

J gene: TRBJ2-6
V gene: TRBV7-9
D gene: TRBD2
clone size: .
CDR3 protein: CASSSSGGGKSSALTF
CDR3 DNA: TGTGCCAGCAGCTCCAGCGGCGGGGGAAAGTCTTCCGCCCTGACTTTC